This passage covers 24 T cell receptor beta chains from one sample sequenced in a study of circulating tumor DNA in untreated peripheral T-cell lymphoma. Profiling relied on immunoSEQ multiplex PCR, and the TCRdb table lists in-frame clones only, not all of them. This table holds about 2,600 clones, around two thirds found once. Sequences were obtained from tumor tissue. These receptors were taken from a human donor with peripheral T-cell lymphoma.

V gene TRBV6-7 combines with J gene TRBJ2-2, with no clear D. TRBV6-7 is filed as an ORF, its function uncertain. With 9 bases removed from V and 1 base from J, the gap between germline ends came to 3 bases. The length of the CDR3 is 11 residues. CDR3 residues: CASRNTGELFF. The CDR3 coding sequence is TGTGCCAGTCGGAACACCGGGGAGCTGTTTTTT.

In the case of this clone: This CDR3 fails to terminate in the conserved phenylalanine or tryptophan, so it likely reflects a read error. DNA for the CDR3: TGTGCCAACGGGACGTCGAGCTCCTACGAGCAGTACATC. Residues: CANGTSSSYEQYI. The rearrangement links TRBV25-1 to TRBJ2-7; D is tentatively TRBD1 or TRBD2 (5 bases each). V was clipped by 10 bases and J by 0 bases, with 13 bases between them. CDR1 MGHDK and CDR2 SYGVNS come from the germline V gene. The length of the CDR3 is 13 residues.

The chain has TRBV10-3 and TRBJ2-7; TRBD1 aligns across 9 bases. The germline CDR1 and CDR2 sequences are ENHRY and SYGVKD. This CDR3 has 13 amino acids. CDR3 protein: CASTWTGVYEQYF. The CDR3 DNA sequence: TGTGCTAGCACGTGGACAGGGGTCTACGAGCAGTACTTC.

The chain combines TRBV6-8 with TRBJ2-3, with TRBD2 as a possible D gene (5 bases). The CDR3 has 15 amino acids. The germline gives CDR1 MNHGY, CDR2 SAAAGT. V lost 7 bases to trimming and J lost 0 bases, with 14 bases between them. The CDR3 here is CASTPRASSTDTQYF. In DNA form, the CDR3 reads TGTGCCAGCACCCCGAGGGCGTCTAGCACAGATACGCAGTATTTT.

The genes are TRBV6-8 and TRBJ1-2, with TRBD1 matching over 7 bases. Germline V CDR1 and CDR2: MNHGY, SAAAGT. This CDR3 is 15 amino acids long. V lost 5 bases and J lost 1; bases outside the gene matches: 7. The CDR3: CASSPTGTYNYGYTF. For the CDR3, the DNA is TGTGCCAGCAGTCCGACAGGGACTTATAACTATGGCTACACCTTC.

This clone has just a few counts. The chain links TRBV10-2 to TRBJ2-3; 7 nucleotides match TRBD2. CDR3 size: 19 residues. J lost 5 bases, V lost 5 bases, and 22 bases had no gene match. The germline V gene has CDR1 WSHSY and CDR2 SAAADI. CDR3 residues: CASSLSGRAVEPGKDTQYF. CDR3 nucleotides: TGCGCCAGCAGTTTGAGTGGGAGGGCGGTGGAGCCCGGTAAAGATACGCAGTATTTT.

This chain connects TRBV19 to TRBJ1-2, with 10 nucleotides matching TRBD1. Germline lookup yields CDR1 LNHDA and CDR2 SQIVND (reference sequence). This CDR3 region has 19 residues. V trimming: 6 bases; J trimming: 2 bases; junction bases outside the gene matches: 18. The CDR3 bases are TGTGCCAGTAGGTTCACAACCCGGGACAGGGGCTTTTCCAACTATGGCTACACCTTC. Protein: CASRFTTRDRGFSNYGYTF. Based on the CDR3 plus reference TRBV19 and TRBJ1-2, the full variable domain is DGGITQSPKYLFRKEGQNVTLSCEQNLNHDAMYWYRQDPGQGLRLIYYSQIVNDFQKGDIAEGYSVSREKKESFPLTVTSAQKNPTAFYLCASRFTTRDRGFSNYGYTFGSGTRLTVV.

V and J are TRBV4-1 and TRBJ2-2; perhaps TRBD2 as D (7 bases). V lost 4 bases to trimming and J lost 2 bases, with 11 bases between them. The CDR3 totals 15 residues. Germline V gene lookup returns CDR1 MGHRA and CDR2 YSYEKL. The CDR3, as DNA: TGCGCCAGCAGCCTGGGGGGGCCTAACACCGGGGAGCTGTTTTTT. Translating gives CASSLGGPNTGELFF.

This clone is categorized as large (0.1 to 1%). CDR3 residues: CATRVEGPYNEQFF. CDR3 DNA sequence: TGTGCCACCAGGGTTGAGGGCCCCTACAATGAGCAGTTCTTC. V and J are TRBV15 and TRBJ2-1, with TRBD2 as a possible D gene (5 bases). V was pared by 6 bases and J by 2 bases, with 11 bases between. This CDR3 comprises 14 residues. Germline CDR1 and CDR2: LNHNV and YYDKDF (reference sequence).

V usage is TRBV10-3 and J usage is TRBJ1-1; D is ambiguous. The CDR3 totals 14 residues. Deletions cut 0 bases from V and 14 bases from J, with 19 bases between. Germline V CDR1 and CDR2: ENHRY, SYGVKD. The CDR3 DNA sequence: TGTGCCATCAGTGAGTCGGGCCTGGGTGGGAGGTCCTTCTTT. It codes for CAISESGLGGRSFF.

This clone qualifies as medium-sized. J is TRBJ1-1 and V is TRBV15; tentatively, D is TRBD1 (5 bases). The V gene's germline CDR1 is LNHNV and CDR2 YYDKDF (reference sequence). The CDR3 is 16 residues long. Trimming shortened V by 6 bases and J by 3 bases, and 20 bases separated the two germline ends. The CDR3 protein is CATRWVGARLDTEAFF. CDR3 sequence (DNA): TGTGCCACCAGATGGGTCGGGGCCCGCCTTGACACTGAAGCTTTCTTT.

V usage is TRBV11-3 and J usage is TRBJ1-3; no reliable D call. Looked up from germline, CDR1 is SGHNT and CDR2 is YENEEA. Deletions cut 5 bases from V and 4 bases from J, with 15 bases between. This CDR3 comprises 15 residues. This CDR3 is CASSAGGGDGNTIYF. CDR3 bases: TGTGCCAGCAGCGCCGGCGGCGGTGACGGAAACACCATATATTTT.

The chain combines TRBV23-1 with TRBJ1-5; no clear D. TRBV23-1 is placed among ORFs of uncertain function. Trimming stripped 6 bases from V and 5 bases from J, with 11 bases between. This CDR3 spans 13 amino acids. This CDR3 reads CASSSTPHQPQHF. The CDR3, as DNA: TGCGCCAGCAGCTCCACCCCCCATCAGCCCCAGCATTTT.

By sample share, this clone is large (0.1 to 1%). This chain connects TRBV29-1 to TRBJ2-4; 10 bases match TRBD2. Germline assignment: CDR1 SQVTM and CDR2 ANQGSEA. The CDR3 has 13 amino acids. The trim removed 5 bases at V and 8 bases at J, leaving 6 bases unmatched. The CDR3 spells CSVLAGDGDIQYF. CDR3 nucleotides: TGCAGCGTTCTAGCGGGAGACGGGGACATTCAGTACTTC.

The rearrangement uses TRBV10-2 and TRBJ1-5; the D gene is possibly TRBD1 (6 bases). Germline lookup yields CDR1 WSHSY and CDR2 SAAADI. V was cut by 5 bases and J by 7 bases, with 12 bases left in between. The CDR3 is 13 residues long. The chain's CDR3 is CASSQGGLQPQHF. CDR3 DNA: TGCGCCAGCAGTCAAGGGGGTTTGCAGCCCCAGCATTTT.

This clone was detected a few times. V gene TRBV19 combines with J gene TRBJ1-1, with D possibly being TRBD1 (6 bases). The V gene lost 3 bases and the J gene lost 0 bases, with 8 bases spanning the gap. The CDR3 is 14 amino acids. Germline V gene lookup returns CDR1 LNHDA and CDR2 SQIVND (reference sequence). The CDR3 protein is CASSIRGLNTEAFF. For the CDR3, the DNA is TGTGCCAGTAGTATTCGGGGGCTGAACACTGAAGCTTTCTTT.

The V and J genes are TRBV30 and TRBJ1-4; D is uncertain. The CDR3 consists of 14 residues. V was pared by 2 bases and J by 4 bases, with 11 bases between. Germline assignment: CDR1 GTSNPN and CDR2 SVGIG (reference sequence). CDR3 loop: CAWSRGGSNEKLFF. The CDR3 nucleotides read TGTGCCTGGAGTCGTGGAGGGAGTAATGAAAAACTGTTTTTT.

Comments on this clone: At one end, the junction sequence differs from germline, possibly due to a read error. This chain joins TRBV6-8 and TRBJ2-5; D may be TRBD2 (6 bases). The germline gives CDR1 MNHGY, CDR2 SAAAGT. The CDR3 runs to 14 residues. Here the CDR3 DNA reads TGTGCTAGCAGCCCAACTAGCTTGGGGGAGACCCAGTACTTC. This sequence encodes CASSPTSLGETQYF.

This chain joins TRBV29-1 and TRBJ2-5, with D perhaps TRBD1 or TRBD2 (5 bases each). The CDR3 spans 13 residues. Trimming took off 7 bases at V and 4 bases at J, with 16 bases between the two ends. Germline values: CDR1 SQVTM, CDR2 ANQGSEA. The CDR3 nucleotides read TGCAGCGCGCACGACTCTGGGGGAGAGACCCAGTACTTC. Its translation is CSAHDSGGETQYF.

The chain recombines TRBV12-5 with TRBJ1-3, with a tentative D call TRBD1 (6 bases). Germline-derived CDR1 and CDR2 are LGHNT and FRNRAP. The CDR3 has 16 residues. DNA of the CDR3: TGTGCCAGCATCCAAGGCAGGGGCCGGCTGGGGAACACCATATATTTT. Amino acid sequence: CASIQGRGRLGNTIYF.

The chain uses TRBV2 and TRBJ2-7, with 7 nucleotides matching TRBD2. Looked up from germline, CDR1 is SNHLY and CDR2 is FYNNEI. V lost 3 bases and J lost 2; bases outside the gene matches: 1. CDR3 length: 13 amino acids. In DNA, the CDR3 is TGTGCCAGCAGTGAGGGGGGGACCTACGAGCAGTACTTC. Encoded protein: CASSEGGTYEQYF.

This chain links TRBV5-1 with TRBJ2-4; D is perhaps TRBD1 (6 bases). Germline V gene data show CDR1 as SGHRS and CDR2 as YFSETQ. Deletions cut 2 bases from V and 1 base from J, with 13 bases between. The CDR3 contains 16 residues. Here the CDR3 reads CASSFITGLAKNIQYF. CDR3 sequence (DNA): TGCGCCAGCAGCTTTATCACAGGGCTGGCCAAAAACATTCAGTACTTC.

This clone is large in the sample. The V gene is TRBV19, the J gene TRBJ1-5, with D hard to call. Germline CDR1 is LNHDA and CDR2 is SQIVND (reference sequence). The CDR3 length is 14 residues. Trimming shortened V by 7 bases and J by 7 bases, and 17 bases separated the two germline ends. CDR3 bases: TGTGCCAGTACTGCCCAGCTAGCGCGCCAGCCCCAGCATTTT. It encodes CASTAQLARQPQHF.

The chain carries TRBV5-1 and TRBJ2-1, with TRBD2 identical over 8 bases. With 0 bases clipped from V and 10 bases from J, the junction kept 9 bases outside the gene matches. The CDR3 length is 15 residues. Germline CDR1 is SGHRS and CDR2 is YFSETQ. CDR3 in DNA: TGCGCCAGCAGCTTGGTGGCGGGAGGTTCTTTAGAGCAGTTCTTC. Its protein product is CASSLVAGGSLEQFF.